One and the same sample provided the 11 T cell receptor beta chains below, sequenced in a study of T cells in Graves' hyperthyroidism and ophthalmopathy. RNA transcripts gave rise to amplified TCR beta CDR3 regions. Researchers ran a first-round RT-PCR on the TCR CDR3 using the HTBI primer set. TCRdb independently ran MiXCR on the multiplex PCR reads; one entry per CDR3 protein. The sample records hundreds of thousands of distinct CDR3 sequences, about 15% being singletons. Input material: blood. All receptors derive from a woman aged 18-30 years with Graves' hyperthyroidism.

This clonotype has just a few counts. J is TRBJ1-6 and V is TRBV2; 10 bases align to TRBD1. Unmatched junction bases numbered 6, after V lost 6 bases and J lost 7 bases. Germline lookup yields CDR1 SNHLY and CDR2 FYNNEI. The CDR3 runs 15 residues. CDR3 sequence: CASRRQGATNSPLHF. CDR3 coding DNA: TGTGCCAGCAGGCGACAGGGGGCGACCAATTCACCCCTCCACTTT.

Worth noting for this clonotype: A much larger clonotype is one base distant, so this may be a read error. V is TRBV7-2 and J is TRBJ2-3; maybe TRBD1 (5 bases). CDR3 length equals 15 residues. V was pared by 4 bases and J by 6 bases, with 17 bases between. Per germline, CDR1 SGHTA and CDR2 FQGNSA. Here the CDR3 DNA reads TGTGCCAGCAGCTCAAGCAGGGCCGTGGTGGATACGCAGTATTTT. Translation gives CASSSSRAVVDTQYF.

This clonotype was seen at least ten times. The chain is built from TRBV7-9 and TRBJ2-7; a possible D gene is TRBD1 (6 bases). CDR3 length equals 14 residues. CDR1 is SEHNR, CDR2 FQNEAQ, per germline (reference sequence). V was trimmed by 5 bases and J by 2 bases, leaving 13 bases between them. CDR3: CASSPRGYTYEQYF. The CDR3 nucleotides read TGTGCCAGCAGCCCGAGGGGGTATACCTACGAGCAGTACTTC.

This clonotype was detected a few times. This sequence joins TRBV30 and TRBJ2-2, with D perhaps TRBD2 (5 bases). Germline-derived CDR1 and CDR2 are GTSNPN and SVGIG (reference sequence). CDR3 length equals 16 residues. Trimming stripped 3 bases from V and 4 bases from J, with 18 bases between. CDR3 DNA: TGTGCCTGGAGGAGGGAAGGCCCCCCTCTCACCGGGGAGCTGTTTTTT. Translating it yields CAWRREGPPLTGELFF.

This clonotype was detected a few times. This chain uses TRBV19 with TRBJ2-3; D not certain. Trimming left V 4 bases short and J 5 bases short, with 10 bases between. CDR3 length: 13 residues. Germline CDR1 is LNHDA and CDR2 is SQIVND (reference sequence). The CDR3 DNA sequence: TGTGCCAGTAGTACTCAATTTCTAGATACGCAGTATTTT. Translation gives CASSTQFLDTQYF.

The chain uses TRBV29-1 and TRBJ1-2; 10 nucleotides align to TRBD1. Germline CDR1 is SQVTM and CDR2 is ANQGSEA. Losses at the gene ends were 3 bases for V and 4 bases for J; bases not matched to a gene: 8. CDR3 length: 15 residues. CDR3 region: CSVDLLTGGGYGYTF. As DNA, the CDR3 is TGCAGCGTTGATCTTCTGACAGGGGGCGGCTATGGCTACACCTTC.

This clonotype was observed many times. The rearrangement joins TRBV11-2 to TRBJ2-1; D ambiguous. Germline lookup yields CDR1 SGHAT and CDR2 FQNNGV. The CDR3 consists of 12 residues. The V end was cut by 3 bases, the J end by 5 bases, with 5 bases between. CDR3 bases: TGTGCCAGCAGCTTGGTGGACAATGAGCAGTTCTTC. Its translation is CASSLVDNEQFF.

V and J are TRBV10-3 and TRBJ1-4; possible D gene TRBD1, 5 bases. V gave up 2 bases and J gave up 5 bases, with 15 bases separating them. Germline values: CDR1 ENHRY, CDR2 SYGVKD. The CDR3 extends over 16 amino acids. The CDR3 sequence: CAISEGRTSANEKLFF. The CDR3 region has the DNA TGTGCCATCAGTGAGGGTCGGACAAGTGCCAATGAAAAACTGTTTTTT.

This clonotype has at least ten counts. The chain has TRBV18 and TRBJ1-4; D is possibly TRBD1 (5 bases). The V end was cut by 6 bases, the J end by 4 bases, with 12 bases between. The CDR3 runs to 14 residues. Germline CDR1 is KGHSH and CDR2 is LQKENI. DNA for the CDR3: TGTGCCAGCTCGCCGACAGCGATTAATGAAAAACTGTTTTTT. Protein sequence: CASSPTAINEKLFF.

This clonotype was counted between two and nine times. This could be a read error, since a much larger clone is one nucleotide away. The final CDR3 position lacks the conserved phenylalanine or tryptophan, pointing to a likely read error. The chain joins TRBV12-3 or TRBV12-4 to TRBJ1-3; D might be TRBD1 (6 bases). V shed 8 bases and J shed 7 bases, with 21 bases lying between them. The CDR3 sequence is 15 residues long. Here the CDR3 reads CASLRAQGIGNTIYL. DNA for the CDR3: TGTGCCAGCCTAAGGGCCCAGGGGATAGGTAACACCATATATCTT.

This clonotype was picked up many times. At one of its ends the junction is not consistent with the germline gene, which may arise from a read error. The gene calls are TRBV28 and TRBJ1-2, with 8 bases fitting TRBD1. This CDR3 has 15 amino acids. Germline V CDR1 and CDR2: MDHEN, SYDVKM. The CDR3 DNA sequence: TGTGCCAGCAGTCCCCCTTTTAGGCGGGACAGGTCGTCGGCCTTC. This translates into CASSPPFRRDRSSAF.